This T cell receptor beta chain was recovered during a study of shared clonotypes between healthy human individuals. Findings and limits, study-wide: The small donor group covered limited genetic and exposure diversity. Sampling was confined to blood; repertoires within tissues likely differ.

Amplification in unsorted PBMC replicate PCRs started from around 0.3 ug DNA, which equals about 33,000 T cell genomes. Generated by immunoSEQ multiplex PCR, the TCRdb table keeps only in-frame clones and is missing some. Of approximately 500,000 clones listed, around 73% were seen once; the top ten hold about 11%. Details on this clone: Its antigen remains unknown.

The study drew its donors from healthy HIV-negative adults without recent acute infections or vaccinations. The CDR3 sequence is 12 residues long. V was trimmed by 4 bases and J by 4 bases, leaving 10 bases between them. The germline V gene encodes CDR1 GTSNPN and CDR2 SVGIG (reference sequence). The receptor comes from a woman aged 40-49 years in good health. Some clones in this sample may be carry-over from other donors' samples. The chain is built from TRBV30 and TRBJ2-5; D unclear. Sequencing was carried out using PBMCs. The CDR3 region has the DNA TGTGCCTGGAAGGCGGTCGGAGAGACCCAGTACTTC. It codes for CAWKAVGETQYF.